Sequencing of this T cell receptor beta chain was carried out in a study of blood T cell repertoires in COVID-19 (dated by TCRdb to about 2020). Background on the whole study: Collaborator samples came from the United States, Italy and Spain and covered acute and convalescent phases of COVID-19. The prospective study material was composed of cDNA or gDNA derived from T cells, B-cell-depleted T cells, or PBMCs. Deeply sampled blood TCRbeta repertoires from subjects exposed to, actively infected with, or recovered from COVID-19 were included in the dataset. A freely available public database, intended as a resource for researchers studying the immune response to SARS-CoV-2, is where the repertoires were released. The samples were drawn from two sources: the first 160 participants of the ongoing ImmuneRACE study, and 1,254 subjects contributed by 6 global collaborators. Nearly every sample came with metadata listing a de-identified subject ID, COVID-19 status, age in years and sex. Where HLA class I and class II types were available, the types were taken from metadata supplied by the sample provider, not from assay-based typing.

Participants in the prospective study were aged about 18 to 95 years, lived in 20 to 25 United States geographic areas, and enrolled through a virtual design. In the prospective study, participants were assigned to cohorts based on the clinical history participants reported in a screening survey and a study questionnaire. Mobile phlebotomists in the prospective study collected whole blood, serum and a nasopharyngeal or oropharyngeal swab from every participant. Additional blood draws and questionnaires over an approximately 2-month period could optionally be provided by prospective study participants. Prospective study blood samples were shipped either frozen or at room temperature before DNA extraction. The paper's findings and limits, for the study overall: Clinical and demographic metadata were provided uncurated, with the amount varying by source and participant.

The CDR3 spans 16 residues, from the cysteine through the phenylalanine. Only the CDR3 part of the read is kept: 48 bases, read in frame from the first base. CDR1 and CDR2 were assigned from the germline V gene as LGHNA and YNFKEQ. After removal of 2 bases from V and 6 bases from J, the junction retains 4 bases not matched to a gene. Note on this clone: The antigen it recognizes is unknown. Qualities for individual bases were not recorded, and no much larger clone is one base off.

TCRbeta CDR3 regions were amplified from genomic DNA by means of the immunoSEQ Assay, a bias-controlled multiplex PCR. The original methods were these. Nucleated cell counts per sample were estimated from amplification of reference gene primers within the assay. To quantify the absolute abundance of each unique TCRbeta CDR3 rearrangement, sequence reads were collapsed and filtered. For each sample, productive Simpson clonality was calculated as the square root of Simpson's diversity index across productive rearrangements. Here the immuneACCESS table is served through TCRdb, limited to in-frame sequences with V and J called. Missing clones are a known gap in these copies; in checked studies unresolved V genes cover under half, and the rest lacks a known reason. The DNA gave D and trimming, while V, J and clone size come from that table. The sample records roughly 240,000 clones, over 75% of which are singletons. Around 9.8% of the sample comes from the top ten.

The rearranged segments are TRBV4-2 and TRBJ2-2; 12 bases in between match TRBD2. The receptor was isolated from a woman aged 50 to 60 with acute COVID-19. The sequencing input was PBMCs or T cells enriched from blood (not recorded which). The DNA sequence is TGTGCCAGCAGCCAACTAGCGGGGGGGCCTGCCGGGGAGCTGTTTTTT. This codes for CASSQLAGGPAGELFF.